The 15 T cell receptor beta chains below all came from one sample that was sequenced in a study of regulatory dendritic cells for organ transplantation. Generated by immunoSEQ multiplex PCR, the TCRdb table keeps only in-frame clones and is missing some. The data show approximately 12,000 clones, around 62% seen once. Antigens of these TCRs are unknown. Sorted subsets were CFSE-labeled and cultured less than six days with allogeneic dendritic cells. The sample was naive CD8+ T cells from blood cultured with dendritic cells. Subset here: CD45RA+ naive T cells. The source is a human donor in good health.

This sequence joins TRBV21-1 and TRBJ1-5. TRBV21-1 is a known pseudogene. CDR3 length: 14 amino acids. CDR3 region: CASSNGGIHQPQHF. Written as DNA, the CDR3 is TGTGCCAGCAGCAACGGGGGGATTCATCAGCCCCAGCATTTT.

Here the CDR3 reads CASSYWAGEGYEQYF. CDR3 DNA: TGTGCCAGCAGTTACTGGGCAGGGGAGGGCTACGAGCAGTACTTC. The V gene is TRBV6-5, the J gene TRBJ2-7; D possibly corresponds to TRBD2 (7 bases). This CDR3 contains 15 residues. CDR1 MNHEY and CDR2 SVGAGI come from the germline V gene. V dropped 1 base and J dropped 3 bases, with 13 bases sitting between them.

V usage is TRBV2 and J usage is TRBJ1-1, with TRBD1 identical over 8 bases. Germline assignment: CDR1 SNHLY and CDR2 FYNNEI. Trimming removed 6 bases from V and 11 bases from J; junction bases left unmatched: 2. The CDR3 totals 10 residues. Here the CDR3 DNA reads TGTGCCAGCAGACAGGGGGTGGCTTTCTTT. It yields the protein CASRQGVAFF.

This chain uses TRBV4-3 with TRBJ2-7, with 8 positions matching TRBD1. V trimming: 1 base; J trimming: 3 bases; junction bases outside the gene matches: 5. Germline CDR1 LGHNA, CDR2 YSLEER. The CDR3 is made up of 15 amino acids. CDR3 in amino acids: CASSQGTGNLYEQYF. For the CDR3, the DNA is TGCGCCAGCAGCCAAGGGACAGGGAACCTCTACGAGCAGTACTTC.

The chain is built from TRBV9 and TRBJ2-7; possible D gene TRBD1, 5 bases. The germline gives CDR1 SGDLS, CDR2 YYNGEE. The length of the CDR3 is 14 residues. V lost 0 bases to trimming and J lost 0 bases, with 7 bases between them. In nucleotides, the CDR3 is TGTGCCAGCAGCGTAGGCGACAGCTCCTACGAGCAGTACTTC. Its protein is CASSVGDSSYEQYF. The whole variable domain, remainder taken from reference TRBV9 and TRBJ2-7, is DSGVTQTPKHLITATGQRVTLRCSPRSGDLSVYWYQQSLDQGLQFLIQYYNGEERAKGNILERFSAQQFPDLHSELNLSSLELGDSALYFCASSVGDSSYEQYFGPGTRLTVT.

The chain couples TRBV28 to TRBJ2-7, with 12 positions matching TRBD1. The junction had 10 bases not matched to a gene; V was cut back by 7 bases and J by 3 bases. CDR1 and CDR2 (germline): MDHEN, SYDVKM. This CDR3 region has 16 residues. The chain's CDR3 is CASKSQGQGAGYEQYF. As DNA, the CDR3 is TGTGCCAGCAAATCCCAGGGACAGGGGGCAGGCTACGAGCAGTACTTC.

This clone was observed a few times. This CDR3 is CASSLWLGQGEETQYF. The CDR3 nucleotides are TGTGCCAGCAGTTTATGGTTAGGACAGGGGGAAGAGACCCAGTACTTC. The rearrangement links TRBV28 to TRBJ2-5, with 10 bases aligning to TRBD1. From germline, CDR1 is MDHEN and CDR2 SYDVKM. The CDR3 length is 16 residues. V trimming: 0 bases; J trimming: 3 bases; junction bases outside the gene matches: 4.

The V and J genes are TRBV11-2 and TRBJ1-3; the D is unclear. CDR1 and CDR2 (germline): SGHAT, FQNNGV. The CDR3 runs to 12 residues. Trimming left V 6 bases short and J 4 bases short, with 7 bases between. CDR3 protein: CASRDLGNTIYF. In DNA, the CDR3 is TGTGCCAGCAGGGACTTGGGAAACACCATATATTTT.

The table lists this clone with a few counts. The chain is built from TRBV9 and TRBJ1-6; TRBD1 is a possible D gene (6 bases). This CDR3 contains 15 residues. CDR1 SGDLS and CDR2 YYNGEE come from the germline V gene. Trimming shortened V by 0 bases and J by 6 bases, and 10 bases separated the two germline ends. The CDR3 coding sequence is TGTGCCAGCAGCGTAGAAGGGACAAGTAATTCACCCCTCCACTTT. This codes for CASSVEGTSNSPLHF.

In DNA, the CDR3 is TGTGCCACCACCTGGGGCAGTATTACCTACGAGCAGTACTTC. Its translation: CATTWGSITYEQYF. This chain connects TRBV6-6 to TRBJ2-7; maybe TRBD1 (5 bases). Germline CDR1 reads MNHNY; CDR2 reads SVGAGI (reference sequence). Deletions cut 10 bases from V and 2 bases from J, with 18 bases between. The CDR3 totals 14 residues.

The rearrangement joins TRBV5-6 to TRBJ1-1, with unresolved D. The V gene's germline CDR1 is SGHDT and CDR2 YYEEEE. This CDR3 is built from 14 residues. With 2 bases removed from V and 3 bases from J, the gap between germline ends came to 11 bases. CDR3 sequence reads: CASSLGRGDTEAFF. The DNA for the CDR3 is TGTGCCAGCAGCTTAGGACGGGGAGACACTGAAGCTTTCTTT. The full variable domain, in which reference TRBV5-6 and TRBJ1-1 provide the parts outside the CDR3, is DAGVTQSPTHLIKTRGQQVTLRCSPKSGHDTVSWYQQALGQGPQFIFQYYEEEERQRGNFPDRFSGHQFPNYSSELNVNALLLGDSALYLCASSLGRGDTEAFFGQGTRLTVV.

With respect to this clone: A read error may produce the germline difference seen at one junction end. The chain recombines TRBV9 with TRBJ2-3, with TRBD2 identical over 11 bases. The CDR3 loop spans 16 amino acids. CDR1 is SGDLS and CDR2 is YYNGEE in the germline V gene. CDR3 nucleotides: TGTGCCAGCAACGTAGCTGGGGCTAGCGGGGGGCCCGAACAGTATTTT. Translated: CASNVAGASGGPEQYF.

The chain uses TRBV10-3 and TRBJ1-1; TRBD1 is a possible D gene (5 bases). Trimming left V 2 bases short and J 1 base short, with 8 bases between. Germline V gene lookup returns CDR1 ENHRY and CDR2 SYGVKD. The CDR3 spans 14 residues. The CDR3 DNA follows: TGTGCCATCAGTGAGACTGGACAGAACACTGAAGCTTTCTTT. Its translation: CAISETGQNTEAFF.

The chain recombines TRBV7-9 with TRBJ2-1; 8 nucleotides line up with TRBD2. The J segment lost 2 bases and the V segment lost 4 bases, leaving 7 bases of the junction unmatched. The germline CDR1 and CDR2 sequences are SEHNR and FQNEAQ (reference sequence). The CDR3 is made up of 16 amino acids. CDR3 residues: CASSSSLGGAYNEQFF. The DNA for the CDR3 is TGTGCCAGCAGCTCCTCTCTCGGGGGGGCCTACAATGAGCAGTTCTTC.

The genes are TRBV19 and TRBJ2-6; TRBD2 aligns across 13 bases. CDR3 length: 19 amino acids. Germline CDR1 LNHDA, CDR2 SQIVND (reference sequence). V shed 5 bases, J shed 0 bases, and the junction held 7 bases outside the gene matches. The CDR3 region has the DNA TGTGCCAGTAGTGCCCAGACTAGCGGGGGGCTCTCTGGGGCCAACGTCCTGACTTTC. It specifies CASSAQTSGGLSGANVLTF.